This T cell receptor beta chain was documented in a study of T cell changes during pregnancy in multiple sclerosis (dated by TCRdb to the late 2010s). The study in broad terms: In women with multiple sclerosis, the researchers looked at how the T cell repertoire shifted as pregnancy progressed.

Comments on this clone: The antigen it recognizes is unknown. The record has no base qualities; no much larger clone is one base away.

The germline V gene (reference sequence) sets CDR1 to MNHEY and CDR2 to SMNVEV. The germline V and J ends show losses of 6 bases and 4 bases respectively, and no gene match explains 16 bases of the junction. The CDR3, cysteine through phenylalanine, is 19 amino acids long. Only the CDR3 portion is preserved as DNA: 57 bases, with reading frame beginning at the first base. The library relied on the immunoSEQ multiplex PCR assay. TCRdb took this table from immuneACCESS and kept in-frame rearrangements with V and J called. Such tables lack part of the clones; where checked against another copy, unresolved V genes explain under half of the gap, and the rest is unexplained. The sample table lists over 45,000 clones, over 75% of them with a count of one. Of the sample, around 2.1% is held by the ten largest clones.

The origin of this receptor is a female donor in good health, enrolled as a control in a pregnancy study. The specimen comprised peripheral blood, sampled in the first trimester of pregnancy. The chain links TRBV27 with TRBJ2-6, and TRBD1 matches 9 of the central bases. The CDR3 protein: CASRSIGTGWGSGANVLTF. Here is the DNA: TGTGCCAGCAGATCCATCGGGACAGGGTGGGGGTCGGGGGCCAACGTCCTGACTTTC. Where the CDR3 stops, the reference TRBV27 and TRBJ2-6 genes take over; the full variable domain is EAQVTQNPRYLITVTGKKLTVTCSQNMNHEYMSWYRQDPGLGLRQIYYSMNVEVTDKGDVPEGYKVSRKEKRNFPLILESPSPNQTSLYFCASRSIGTGWGSGANVLTFGAGSRLTVL.